This T cell receptor (beta chain) was obtained from a study of T-cell memory formation after mild COVID-19. Study-level background: TCR clustering was largely donor specific.

Concerning this clonotype itself: Antigen: not known.

TCRdb re-called the 5' RACE reads with MiXCR, one entry per CDR3 protein. The repertoire includes hundreds of thousands of distinct CDR3 sequences, approximately 24% of them detected once, and about 8.7% sits in the top ten. This CDR3 contains 15 residues. Trimming stripped 6 bases from V and 1 base from J, with 10 bases between. In germline, CDR1 is MNHEY, CDR2 SVGAGI. Study-wide points: CD4/CD8 balance characterized clones contracting day 15 to 85, and CD4+ skew characterized later expanders. Of the contracting clones, CD4+ ones lay mainly in CM and EM, and CD8+ ones in EMRA. Memory from before infection featured some responding clones, which suggests cross-reactive memory joined.

Sequenced sample: PBMCs or a T cell subset sorted from them (not recorded which). The chain uses TRBV6-5 and TRBJ2-6; D ambiguous. The clonotype comes from an adult woman who had mild COVID-19 (a few samples of this study predate the infection). Cell type and time point are not known. The CDR3 region has the DNA TGTGCCAGCAGACTCGATAGATCTGGGGCCAACGTCCTGACTTTC. It translates to CASRLDRSGANVLTF.